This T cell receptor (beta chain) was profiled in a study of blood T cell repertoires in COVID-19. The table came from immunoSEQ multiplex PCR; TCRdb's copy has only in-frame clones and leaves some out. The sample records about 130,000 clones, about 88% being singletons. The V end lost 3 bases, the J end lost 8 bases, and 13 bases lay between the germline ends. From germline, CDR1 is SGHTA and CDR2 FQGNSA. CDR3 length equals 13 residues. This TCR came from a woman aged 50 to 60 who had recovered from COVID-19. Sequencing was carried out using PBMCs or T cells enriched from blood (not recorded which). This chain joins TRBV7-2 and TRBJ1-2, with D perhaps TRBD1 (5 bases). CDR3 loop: CASSFPQGGGYTF. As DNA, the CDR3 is TGTGCCAGCAGCTTTCCGCAGGGTGGGGGCTACACCTTC.